This record looks at one T cell receptor beta chain sequence and its context. Extracted RNA was reverse transcribed, and the resulting cDNA served as sequencing template. The repertoire was sequenced with immunoSEQ multiplex PCR; TCRdb's copy has only in-frame clones and lacks some. Counted here are around 140,000 clones, about nine tenths occurring once; the ten biggest clones make up roughly 16%. These data originate in a study of CD8+ T cells in alopecia areata. The receptor's source is a human donor with alopecia areata. The sequences come from CD8+ T cells sorted from blood, collected at week 0.

CDR3 sequence reads: CASSMTSGSYEQYF. The CDR3 DNA follows: TGTGCCAGCAGCATGACTAGCGGGAGTTACGAGCAGTACTTC. The V gene is TRBV13, the J gene TRBJ2-7; TRBD2 matches 12 bases. Germline assignment: CDR1 PRHDT and CDR2 FYEKMQ (reference sequence). CDR3 length equals 14 residues. V was pared by 5 bases and J by 4 bases, with 3 bases of the junction left unmatched.